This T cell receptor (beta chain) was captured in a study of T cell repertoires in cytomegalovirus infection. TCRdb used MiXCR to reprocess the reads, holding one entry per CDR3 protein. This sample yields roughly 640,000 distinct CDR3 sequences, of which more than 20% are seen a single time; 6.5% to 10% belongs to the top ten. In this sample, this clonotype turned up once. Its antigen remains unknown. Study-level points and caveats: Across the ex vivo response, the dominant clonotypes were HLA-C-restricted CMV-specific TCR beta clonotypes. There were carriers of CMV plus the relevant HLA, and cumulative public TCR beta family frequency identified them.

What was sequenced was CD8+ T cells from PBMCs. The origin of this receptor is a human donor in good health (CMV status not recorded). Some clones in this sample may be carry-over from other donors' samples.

For the CDR3, the DNA is TGCAGTGCTAGGTCGCGGGGGGTACCCAATGAGCAGTTCTTC. Its translation is CSARSRGVPNEQFF. J is TRBJ2-1 and V is TRBV20-1; TRBD2 matches at 8 bases. The CDR3 loop spans 14 amino acids. Trimming removed 3 bases from V and 6 bases from J; junction bases left unmatched: 7. Germline lookup yields CDR1 DFQATT and CDR2 SNEGSKA (reference sequence).